Reported below is one TCR beta chain. Its antigen is currently unknown. This CDR3 has 14 amino acids. Germline CDR1 reads SGHTA; CDR2 reads FQGNSA. The V and J ends lost 5 bases and 5 bases, in that order; junction bases with no gene match: 4. The data stem from a study of memory CD4+ T cells and cytomegalovirus serostatus. Study information: Of the healthy Belgian adults, several were CMV seropositive and approximately 24 seronegative.

Study-wide points: Of about 150 reported CMV TCRbeta sequences, under 70 were found in memory CD4+ repertoires.

TCRdb keeps only in-frame clones here, not all; method: immunoSEQ multiplex PCR. This sample has approximately 46,000 clones; over 60% occur once, and the top ten carry roughly 1.1%. The sort gate was single viable CD3+CD4+CD8-CD45RO+ cells for memory CD4+ T cells. Positive selection with CD4 microbeads enriched total CD4+ T cells. The sample consisted of memory CD4+ T cells from blood. The receptor was derived from an adult in good health and CMV-seronegative. The chain uses TRBV7-2 and TRBJ2-5; 11 positions agree with TRBD2. CDR3 residues: CASSPTSGDETQYF. The CDR3 nucleotides are TGTGCCAGCAGCCCGACTAGCGGGGACGAGACCCAGTACTTC.